This is a list of T cell receptor beta chains from one sample in a study of T cell repertoires and HLA-DP antigens. No cognate antigen is known for these TCRs. The method was immunoSEQ multiplex PCR; TCRdb's version includes in-frame clones alone and lacks a portion of them. The sample gives around 100,000 clones, almost 95% of which show up once; about 0.3% is in the top ten. The sequencing input was CD4+ T cells from PBMCs. Receptor source: a woman aged 18-35 years in good health and CMV-seronegative. CDR3s leave out the opening cysteine and the closing phenylalanine or tryptophan.

v_call	cdr3_length	j_call	cdr3_aa
TRBV4-1	13	TRBJ1-4	ASSQSLVISEKLF
TRBV7-6	10	TRBJ1-1	ASSFMNTEAF
TRBV19	13	TRBJ2-1	ASSPRTSVYNEQF
TRBV5-4	15	TRBJ2-1	ASSLKPPFDSYNEQF
TRBV11-3	15	TRBJ2-5	ASSLGLAGPTQETQY
TRBV2	14	TRBJ1-4	ASSGQLWGTNEKLF
TRBV7-2	11	TRBJ2-5	ASTLQGSETQY
TRBV5-1	13	TRBJ2-5	ASSATSGVGETQY
TRBV7-3	15	TRBJ2-5	ASSLLPRDRGLETQY
TRBV5-1	14	TRBJ2-6	ASSLAESSGANVLT
TRBV7-8	14	TRBJ2-7	ASSFRRGGSSYEQY
TRBV15	13	TRBJ1-2	ATSRDRKGGSGYT
TRBV30	12	TRBJ1-5	AWGGQYSNQPQH
TRBV7-3	12	TRBJ2-3	ASSPGLQADTQY
TRBV9	15	TRBJ2-3	ASSAGTSGGATDTQY
TRBV7-9	10	TRBJ1-1	ASSLGREQAF
TRBV6-1	11	TRBJ2-5	ASSHNYRETQY
TRBV6-5	13	TRBJ1-2	ASSRQGVGYYGYT
TRBV7-6	14	TRBJ1-5	ASSLAEGGQFQPQH
TRBV6-5	14	TRBJ1-2	ASSYFYRGTNYGYT
TRBV10-1	11	TRBJ2-1	ASSAIGGDEQF
TRBV19	11	TRBJ1-2	ASSIRGGYGYT
TRBV30	11	TRBJ2-5	AWSGDSQETQY
TRBV4-2	17	TRBJ2-5	ASSRTLGLAGGLGETQY
TRBV5-1	13	TRBJ1-4	ASSFTGGTNEKLF
TRBV19	9	TRBJ1-2	ASSGHYGYT
TRBV6-4	13	TRBJ2-1	ASSDDGGTYNEQF
TRBV21-1	13	TRBJ1-3	ASSNKTGSGNTIY
TRBV19	12	TRBJ1-5	ASSISGGGQPQH
TRBV5-1	15	TRBJ2-6	ASSSDAVSSGANVLT
TRBV7-9	12	TRBJ2-7	ASSPGTDGHEQY
TRBV5-1	11	TRBJ1-2	ASSSQGNYGYT
TRBV28	11	TRBJ2-2	ASSYTNTGELF
TRBV5-1	13	TRBJ1-5	ATRNYYRDNQPQH
TRBV23-1	11	TRBJ1-1	ASRAGRPGEAF
TRBV15	12	TRBJ2-5	ATSPRVGTETQY
TRBV7-8	11	TRBJ1-2	ASSFRGQYGYT
TRBV9	13	TRBJ2-1	ASSLTGSSYNEQF
TRBV27	12	TRBJ2-5	ASTQSAGVETQY
TRBV7-9	14	TRBJ2-5	ASSLDGTGALETQY
TRBV30	12	TRBJ2-2	ARSGTGSTGELF
TRBV5-8	13	TRBJ1-1	ASNNREVESTEAF
TRBV4-2	11	TRBJ2-3	ASSQGLADTQY
TRBV28	16	TRBJ2-1	ASSLFTLLAGVYNEQF
TRBV10-3	13	TRBJ2-3	AIRGRGSSTDTQY
TRBV11-3	13	TRBJ2-1	ASSLVSGPHNEQF
TRBV18	14	TRBJ2-1	ASSPSRRGQYNEQF
TRBV29-1	11	TRBJ2-7	SVFNRGTYEQY
TRBV7-9	13	TRBJ2-7	ATELGEGLVYEQY
TRBV4-2	14	TRBJ2-6	ASSPQAASGANVLT
TRBV4-2	16	NA	ASSQLGVRDRGSYEQY
TRBV28	13	TRBJ2-1	ASSAAGGEYDEQF
TRBV5-8	11	TRBJ1-2	ASSLTGTYGYT
TRBV7-6	12	TRBJ1-1	ASSLEPEVTEAF
TRBV7-2	13	TRBJ2-2	ASSRAGVNTGELF
TRBV25-1	11	TRBJ2-1	ASSERVTDEQF
TRBV27	12	TRBJ1-5	ASSFQRGLGPQH
TRBV6-5	14	TRBJ1-3	ASSYSNRAFGNTIY